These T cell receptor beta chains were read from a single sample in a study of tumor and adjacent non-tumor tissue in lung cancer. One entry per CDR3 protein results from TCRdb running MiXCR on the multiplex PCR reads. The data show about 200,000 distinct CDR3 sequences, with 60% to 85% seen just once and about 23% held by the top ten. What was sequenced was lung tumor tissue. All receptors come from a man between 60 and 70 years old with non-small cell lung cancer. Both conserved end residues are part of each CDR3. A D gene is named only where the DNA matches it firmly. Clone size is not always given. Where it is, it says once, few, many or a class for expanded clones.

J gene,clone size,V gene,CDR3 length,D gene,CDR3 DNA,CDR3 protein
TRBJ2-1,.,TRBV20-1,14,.,TGCAGTGCTAGGGGGACTTTGCTCATCAATGAGCAGTTCTTC,CSARGTLLINEQFF
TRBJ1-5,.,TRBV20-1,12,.,TGCAGTGCTAGACGCAGGGATGAACCCCAGCATTTT,CSARRRDEPQHF
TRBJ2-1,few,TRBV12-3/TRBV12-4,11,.,TGTGCCAGCAGTCTCTACAATGAGCAGTTCTTC,CASSLYNEQFF
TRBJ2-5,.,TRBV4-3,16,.,TGCGCCAGCAGCCAAGATCGTACGGGAGACGGGGAGATCCAGTACTTC,CASSQDRTGDGEIQYF
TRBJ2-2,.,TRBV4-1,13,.,TGCACCAACAGCCAGATACAAACCGGGGAGCTGTTTTTT,CTNSQIQTGELFF
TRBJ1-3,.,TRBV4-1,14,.,TGCGCCAGCAGCCAAGATTCTCTTAGGTACACCATATATTTT,CASSQDSLRYTIYF
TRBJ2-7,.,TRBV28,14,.,TGTGCCAGCAGTTTAAGCAAATTAGTCTACGAGCAGTACTTC,CASSLSKLVYEQYF
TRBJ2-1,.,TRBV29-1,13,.,TGCATCGCCTTGACAGGGGACTATAATGAGCAGTTCTTC,CIALTGDYNEQFF
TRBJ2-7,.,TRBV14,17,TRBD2,TGTGCCAGCAGCCCGTTTCGCGAGACTAGCGTTTCCTACGAGCAGTACTTC,CASSPFRETSVSYEQYF
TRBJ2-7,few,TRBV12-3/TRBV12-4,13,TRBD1,TGTGCCAGCAGCCTGGACAGGTTCTACGAGCAGTACTTC,CASSLDRFYEQYF
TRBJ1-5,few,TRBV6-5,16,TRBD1,TGTGCCAGCAGTTACAGTGGGACAGGGGGCAATCAGCACCAGCATTTT,CASSYSGTGGNQHQHF
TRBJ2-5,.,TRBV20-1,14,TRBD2,TGCAGTGTTAGATGGGGCGGGGGGGAAGAGACCCAGTACTTC,CSVRWGGGEETQYF
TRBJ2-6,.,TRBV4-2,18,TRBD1,TGTGCCAGCAGCCTCGGTCAGGGGGCGCAGGCTGGGGCCAACGTCCTGACTTTC,CASSLGQGAQAGANVLTF
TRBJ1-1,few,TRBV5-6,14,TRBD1,TGTGCCAGCAGCCGGGGACAGATTAACACTGAAGCTTTCTTT,CASSRGQINTEAFF
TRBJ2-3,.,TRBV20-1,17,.,TGCAGTGCTAGAGGGTCGAGTGGAGGGGAGAGGGCAGATACGCAGTATTTT,CSARGSSGGERADTQYF
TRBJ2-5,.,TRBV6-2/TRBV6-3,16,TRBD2,TGTGCCATCACGTCGACGACTAGCAGGAACCAAGAGACCCAGTACTTC,CAITSTTSRNQETQYF
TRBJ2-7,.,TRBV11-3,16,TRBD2,TGTGCCAGCAGCGTAGATGGGACTAGCGGATTTTACAAGCAGTACTTC,CASSVDGTSGFYKQYF
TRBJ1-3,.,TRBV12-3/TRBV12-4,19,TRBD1,TGTGCCAGCAGTTTCCTGGGGGCAGGGGGCCGCGTCCGTGGAAACACCATATACTTT,CASSFLGAGGRVRGNTIYF
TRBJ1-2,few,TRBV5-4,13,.,TGTGCCAGCAGTTTAGACAGACAAGGTGGCTACACCTTC,CASSLDRQGGYTF
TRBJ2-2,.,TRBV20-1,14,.,TGCAGTGCCCTCCGAGGGGCCGGGATCGGGGAGCTGTTTTTT,CSALRGAGIGELFF
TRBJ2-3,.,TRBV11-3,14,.,TGTGCCGGCACCCCCGACCCTAGCACAGATACGCATTATTTT,CAGTPDPSTDTHYF
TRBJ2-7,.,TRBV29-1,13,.,TGCCGCGCCCGGAGGGACACCTCCTACGAGCAGTACTTC,CRARRDTSYEQYF
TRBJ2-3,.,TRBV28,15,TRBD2,TGTGCCAGCATTTTAATGTCGCGGGGGAGTGATACGCAGTATTTT,CASILMSRGSDTQYF